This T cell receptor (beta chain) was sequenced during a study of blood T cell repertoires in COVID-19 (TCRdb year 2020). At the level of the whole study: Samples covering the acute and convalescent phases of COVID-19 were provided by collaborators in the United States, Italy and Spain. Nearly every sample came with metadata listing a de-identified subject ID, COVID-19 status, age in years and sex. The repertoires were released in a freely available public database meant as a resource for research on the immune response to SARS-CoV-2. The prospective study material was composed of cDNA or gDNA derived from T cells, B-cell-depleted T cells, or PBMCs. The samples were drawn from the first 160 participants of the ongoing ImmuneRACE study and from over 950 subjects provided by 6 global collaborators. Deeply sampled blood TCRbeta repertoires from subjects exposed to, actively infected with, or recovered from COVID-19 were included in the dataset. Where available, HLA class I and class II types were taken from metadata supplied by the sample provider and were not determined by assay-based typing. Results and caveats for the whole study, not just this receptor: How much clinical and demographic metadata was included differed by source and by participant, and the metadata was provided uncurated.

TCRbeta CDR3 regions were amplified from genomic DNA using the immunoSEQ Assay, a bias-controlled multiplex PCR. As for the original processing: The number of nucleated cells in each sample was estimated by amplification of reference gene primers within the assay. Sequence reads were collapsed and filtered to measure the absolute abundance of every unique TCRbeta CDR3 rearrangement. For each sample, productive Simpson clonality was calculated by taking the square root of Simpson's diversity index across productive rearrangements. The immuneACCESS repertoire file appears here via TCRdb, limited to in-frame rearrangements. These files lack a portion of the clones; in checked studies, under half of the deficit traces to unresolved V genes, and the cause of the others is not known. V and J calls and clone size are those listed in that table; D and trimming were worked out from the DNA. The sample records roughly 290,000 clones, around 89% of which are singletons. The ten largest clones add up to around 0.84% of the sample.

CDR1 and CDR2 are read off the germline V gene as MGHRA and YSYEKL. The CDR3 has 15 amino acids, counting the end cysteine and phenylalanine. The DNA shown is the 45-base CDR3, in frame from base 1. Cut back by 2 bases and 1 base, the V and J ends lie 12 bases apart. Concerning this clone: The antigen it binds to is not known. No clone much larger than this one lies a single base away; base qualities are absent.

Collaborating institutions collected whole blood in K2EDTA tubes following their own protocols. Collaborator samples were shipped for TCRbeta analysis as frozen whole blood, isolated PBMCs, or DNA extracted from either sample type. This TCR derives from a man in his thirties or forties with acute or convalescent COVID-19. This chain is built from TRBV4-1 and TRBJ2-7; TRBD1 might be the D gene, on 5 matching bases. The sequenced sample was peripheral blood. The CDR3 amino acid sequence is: CASSQFGAASYEQYF. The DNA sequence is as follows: TGCGCCAGCAGCCAATTTGGGGCAGCTTCCTACGAGCAGTACTTC.